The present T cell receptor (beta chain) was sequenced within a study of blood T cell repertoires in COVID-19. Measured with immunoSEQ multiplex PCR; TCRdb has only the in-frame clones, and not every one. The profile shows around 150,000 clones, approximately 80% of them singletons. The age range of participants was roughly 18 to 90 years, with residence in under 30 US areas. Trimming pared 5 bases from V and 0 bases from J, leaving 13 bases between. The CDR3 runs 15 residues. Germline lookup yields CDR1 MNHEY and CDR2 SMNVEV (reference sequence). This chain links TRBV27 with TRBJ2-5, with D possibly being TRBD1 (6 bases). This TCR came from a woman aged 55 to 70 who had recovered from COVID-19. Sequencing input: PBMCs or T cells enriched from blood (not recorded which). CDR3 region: CASSPQGPHQETQYF. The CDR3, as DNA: TGTGCCAGCAGTCCACAGGGTCCCCACCAAGAGACCCAGTACTTC.